This T cell receptor (beta chain) stems from a study of blood T cells in healthy people across ages. This clonotype occurred a few times. Using a J-beta primer mix together with a sample-barcoded 5' primer, a second PCR was run for roughly 7 to 11 cycles. MiXCR was run by TCRdb on the 5' RACE reads, yielding one entry per CDR3 protein. The repertoire includes hundreds of thousands of distinct CDR3 sequences, about 24% of them detected once, and just over 8.5% sits in the top ten. The sample was also reused in another study, on T cells of mothers and their children. This second study notes: Nobody spotted any persistent microchimeric T cell clones.

Sequences were obtained from blood. The sequence was collected from a boy under 18 in good health.

CDR3 sequence: CASSNRAPGNTEAFF. DNA for the CDR3: TGTGCCAGCAGCAACCGGGCCCCGGGGAACACTGAAGCTTTCTTT. The V and J genes are TRBV6-2 or TRBV6-3 and TRBJ1-1; D is ambiguous. The CDR3 is made up of 15 amino acids. Germline CDR1 and CDR2: MNHEY and SVGEGT. Trimming pared 6 bases from V and 1 base from J, leaving 15 bases between.